Listed below are T cell receptor beta chains from one sample, sequenced in a study of spatial heterogeneity in lung cancer. Using its own MiXCR run on the 5' RACE reads, TCRdb lists one record per CDR3 protein. The sample has approximately 2,500 distinct CDR3 sequences; more than 6% are singletons. Sequencing was performed on lung tumor tissue, taken at surgery. Every receptor here comes from a female donor with early-stage non-small cell lung cancer. Each CDR3 is given with its conserved first and last residue. Fields, in order: V gene, clone size, J gene, D gene, CDR3 DNA, CDR3 protein. D genes are given only for firm matches. Clone size is not always given. Where it is, it says once, few, many or a class for expanded clones.

V: TRBV2
size: medium-sized
J: TRBJ2-4
D: -
DNA: TGTGCCAGCAGTGAAGTAACGTCTAGAGGCATTCAGTACTTC
CDR3: CASSEVTSRGIQYF

V: TRBV11-2
size: medium-sized
J: TRBJ2-5
D: -
DNA: TGTGCCAGCAGCTTAGACCCCGTCCAGTACTTC
CDR3: CASSLDPVQYF

V: TRBV27
size: medium-sized
J: TRBJ2-1
D: -
DNA: TGTGCCAGCAGTCCAAACAGAGACTACAATGAGCAGTTCTTC
CDR3: CASSPNRDYNEQFF

V: TRBV27
size: medium-sized
J: TRBJ2-1
D: -
DNA: TGTGCCAGCAGTCCGATTCAGCGAGACGAGCAGTTCTTC
CDR3: CASSPIQRDEQFF

V: TRBV20-1
size: many
J: TRBJ1-1
D: -
DNA: TGCAGTGCTAGAGAAGGGACGGTGAACACTGAAGCTTTCTTT
CDR3: CSAREGTVNTEAFF

V: TRBV4-3
size: hyperexpanded
J: TRBJ2-1
D: TRBD2
DNA: TGCGCCAGCAGCCCATTAGGAGCTAGCGGGAGTGATCAGTTCTTC
CDR3: CASSPLGASGSDQFF

V: TRBV7-9
size: medium-sized
J: TRBJ2-3
D: TRBD2
DNA: TGTGCCAGCGCCCGAGGGGCTAGCGGGAGAGTAGATACGCAGTATTTT
CDR3: CASARGASGRVDTQYF

V: TRBV28
size: medium-sized
J: TRBJ2-1
D: TRBD1
DNA: TGTGCCAGCAGCACTAACGGACAGGGGGCGGGTAATGAGCAGTTCTTC
CDR3: CASSTNGQGAGNEQFF

V: TRBV5-1
size: medium-sized
J: TRBJ2-3
D: -
DNA: TGCGCCAGCAGCTTGAGGGAGGCTGGGGATACGCAGTATTTT
CDR3: CASSLREAGDTQYF

V: TRBV20-1
size: many
J: TRBJ2-3
D: TRBD2
DNA: TGCAGTGCTCTGGCTAGCGGGAGGTCAGATACGCAGTATTTT
CDR3: CSALASGRSDTQYF

V: TRBV12-3/TRBV12-4
size: -
J: TRBJ2-4
D: -
DNA: TGTGCCAGCAGCGTAGCCAAAAACATTCAGTACTTC
CDR3: CASSVAKNIQYF

V: TRBV30
size: many
J: TRBJ1-1
D: TRBD1
DNA: TGTGCCTGGAGTCGGACAGGGACTGAAGCTTTCTTT
CDR3: CAWSRTGTEAFF

V: TRBV18
size: medium-sized
J: TRBJ1-4
D: TRBD1
DNA: TGTGCCAGCTCACCAACAGGGGATGCGGCTAATGAAAAACTGTTTTTT
CDR3: CASSPTGDAANEKLFF

V: TRBV24-1
size: once
J: TRBJ2-4
D: -
DNA: TGTGCCACCAGTGCGGGGGATGTGGACATTCAGTACTTC
CDR3: CATSAGDVDIQYF

V: TRBV12-3/TRBV12-4
size: medium-sized
J: TRBJ2-7
D: TRBD1
DNA: TGTGCCAGCAGTTGGACAGGGGGTATCGACGAGCAGTACTTC
CDR3: CASSWTGGIDEQYF

V: TRBV30
size: medium-sized
J: TRBJ2-1
D: -
DNA: TGTGCCTGGAGTCGGACTATGGCGGGTTTAAGCTCCTACAATGAGCAGTTCTTC
CDR3: CAWSRTMAGLSSYNEQFF

V: TRBV7-8
size: medium-sized
J: TRBJ1-5
D: TRBD1
DNA: TGTGCCAGCAGCACTTACAGGGGCCTCAATCAGCCCCAGCATTTT
CDR3: CASSTYRGLNQPQHF

V: TRBV7-4
size: many
J: TRBJ1-4
D: -
DNA: TGTGCCAGCAGCTTAGGCCGAGAAAAACTGTTTTTT
CDR3: CASSLGREKLFF

V: TRBV2
size: medium-sized
J: TRBJ2-1
D: -
DNA: TGTGCCAGCAGTGAAAACTGGGGCTCCTACAATGAGCAGTTCTTC
CDR3: CASSENWGSYNEQFF

V: TRBV28
size: many
J: TRBJ2-7
D: TRBD2
DNA: TGTGCCAGCAGGTCTGAGGCGGGAGGCCCAGGGGAGCAGTACTTC
CDR3: CASRSEAGGPGEQYF

V: TRBV12-3/TRBV12-4
size: medium-sized
J: TRBJ2-1
D: -
DNA: TGTGCCAGCAGTTTGGTGCGGTACAATGAGCAGTTCTTC
CDR3: CASSLVRYNEQFF

V: TRBV7-3
size: few
J: TRBJ2-1
D: TRBD2
DNA: TGTGCCAGCAGCTTAATAGCGGGAGGGCCAACGGGTGAGCAGTTCTTC
CDR3: CASSLIAGGPTGEQFF

V: TRBV27
size: medium-sized
J: TRBJ1-6
D: TRBD1
DNA: TGTGCCAGCAGTTATGCCGGGACAGGAAATTCACCCCTCCACTTT
CDR3: CASSYAGTGNSPLHF

V: TRBV12-3/TRBV12-4
size: many
J: TRBJ2-1
D: -
DNA: TGTGCCAGCAGGGTTAACAGACAGGAGCAGTTCTTC
CDR3: CASRVNRQEQFF

V: TRBV28
size: -
J: TRBJ2-7
D: -
DNA: TGTGCCAGCAGTCCCCTCGGAACCTACGAGCAGTACTTC
CDR3: CASSPLGTYEQYF

V: TRBV30
size: -
J: TRBJ2-1
D: TRBD2
DNA: TGTGCCTGGAGAGCACTAGCGGGAGGGCGGCATGAGCAGTTCTTC
CDR3: CAWRALAGGRHEQFF

V: TRBV9
size: medium-sized
J: TRBJ2-5
D: -
DNA: TGTGCCAGCAAGGGAACGATCGGAGAGACCCAGTACTTC
CDR3: CASKGTIGETQYF

V: TRBV4-2
size: medium-sized
J: TRBJ2-6
D: TRBD1
DNA: TGTGCCAGCAGCCAAGAGAAGGACAGGGCCGGGGCCAACGTCCTGACTTTC
CDR3: CASSQEKDRAGANVLTF

V: TRBV29-1
size: medium-sized
J: TRBJ2-1
D: TRBD2
DNA: TGCAGCGGTATAGGGACTAGCGGGAGTTTCAATGAGCAGTTCTTC
CDR3: CSGIGTSGSFNEQFF

V: TRBV20-1
size: many
J: TRBJ2-5
D: TRBD2
DNA: TGCAGTGCTAGGGAGGGGAGCGGGAGGGTACAAGAGACCCAGTACTTC
CDR3: CSAREGSGRVQETQYF

V: TRBV2
size: medium-sized
J: TRBJ1-4
D: TRBD1
DNA: TGTGCCAGCAGTTCCGTCTCGGGACAGGGCCTTGAAAAACTGTTTTTT
CDR3: CASSSVSGQGLEKLFF

V: TRBV5-4
size: medium-sized
J: TRBJ2-3
D: -
DNA: TGTGCCAGCAGCTACCCAGGGGCTCGCACAGATACGCAGTATTTT
CDR3: CASSYPGARTDTQYF

V: TRBV10-3
size: medium-sized
J: TRBJ1-1
D: -
DNA: TGTGCCATCAGTGAGTCGGAGGACGGGTACACTGAAGCTTTCTTT
CDR3: CAISESEDGYTEAFF

V: TRBV4-2
size: medium-sized
J: TRBJ1-5
D: -
DNA: TGTGCCAGCAGCCAAGATCCCCAGGGGAAGGGGCATCAGCCCCAGCATTTT
CDR3: CASSQDPQGKGHQPQHF

V: TRBV12-3/TRBV12-4
size: medium-sized
J: TRBJ1-2
D: -
DNA: TGTGCCAGCAGCAATACTCGGACGGCAAACTATGGCTACACCTTC
CDR3: CASSNTRTANYGYTF

V: TRBV11-3
size: medium-sized
J: TRBJ2-5
D: TRBD1
DNA: TGTGCCAGCAGCTCGAGGGACAGAACCATTGGGACCCAGTACTTC
CDR3: CASSSRDRTIGTQYF

V: TRBV20-1
size: many
J: TRBJ2-7
D: TRBD2
DNA: TGCAGTGCTATCCTAGCGGGAGGCACCTACGAGCAGTACTTC
CDR3: CSAILAGGTYEQYF

V: TRBV6-6
size: medium-sized
J: TRBJ1-5
D: TRBD1
DNA: TGTGCCAGCAGGCCGACGACAGGGTTGAAGAATCAGCCCCAGCATTTT
CDR3: CASRPTTGLKNQPQHF

V: TRBV20-1
size: -
J: TRBJ2-1
D: -
DNA: TGCAGTGCTTTAACAGGGTGGTCTAATGAGCAGTTCTTC
CDR3: CSALTGWSNEQFF

V: TRBV28
size: medium-sized
J: TRBJ2-6
D: TRBD2
DNA: TGTGCCAGCATGACAGCGGGAGGACTGTACTCTGGGGCCAACGTCCTGACTTTC
CDR3: CASMTAGGLYSGANVLTF

V: TRBV14
size: many
J: TRBJ2-1
D: -
DNA: TGTGCCAGCAGCCCACGTACCAAGGTTAATGAGCAGTTCTTC
CDR3: CASSPRTKVNEQFF

V: TRBV20-1
size: medium-sized
J: TRBJ2-1
D: -
DNA: TGCAGTGCTAGATGGTGGCGATCCTACAATGAGCAGTTCTTC
CDR3: CSARWWRSYNEQFF

V: TRBV20-1
size: many
J: TRBJ2-7
D: TRBD2
DNA: TGCAGTGCTATAGAGAGAGGGAGGGAGAGCTCCTACGAGCAGTACTTC
CDR3: CSAIERGRESSYEQYF

V: TRBV7-2
size: medium-sized
J: TRBJ2-1
D: -
DNA: TGTGCCAGCAGCTTAGCGTGGCGGGCTGGGTACAATGAGCAGTTCTTC
CDR3: CASSLAWRAGYNEQFF

V: TRBV11-3
size: medium-sized
J: TRBJ2-1
D: -
DNA: TGTGCCAGCAGCTTGGGGGAGGCCCCTTACAATGAGCAGTTCTTC
CDR3: CASSLGEAPYNEQFF

V: TRBV19
size: medium-sized
J: TRBJ1-1
D: -
DNA: TGTGCCAGTAGAGGACAGCAGAACACTGAAGCTTTCTTT
CDR3: CASRGQQNTEAFF

V: TRBV6-6
size: medium-sized
J: TRBJ2-1
D: TRBD1
DNA: TGTGCCAGCAGTTACTGGAGACAGGGACGACTTTACAATGAGCAGTTCTTC
CDR3: CASSYWRQGRLYNEQFF

V: TRBV6-1
size: medium-sized
J: TRBJ1-2
D: TRBD1
DNA: TGTGCCAGCAGTGAGGTCGGGACAGGGGGCAGTTATGGCTACACCTTC
CDR3: CASSEVGTGGSYGYTF

V: TRBV27
size: medium-sized
J: TRBJ2-7
D: TRBD2
DNA: TGTGCCAGCAGCCCAGGACTAGCGGGTAGCCTGGAGCAGTACTTC
CDR3: CASSPGLAGSLEQYF

V: TRBV27
size: medium-sized
J: TRBJ1-6
D: TRBD1
DNA: TGTGCCAGCAGTCATAAACCGGGACAGGGGGCGTATTCACCCCTCCACTTT
CDR3: CASSHKPGQGAYSPLHF

V: TRBV5-6
size: -
J: TRBJ2-2
D: -
DNA: TGTGCCAGCAGCCCCGAAGGCCTGTCCGGGGAGCTGTTTTTT
CDR3: CASSPEGLSGELFF

V: TRBV28
size: medium-sized
J: TRBJ2-7
D: -
DNA: TGTGCCAGCAGTTTGAGAGGGACCTACGAGCAGTACTTC
CDR3: CASSLRGTYEQYF

V: TRBV7-2
size: medium-sized
J: TRBJ2-7
D: TRBD2
DNA: TGTGCCAGCAGTCGGACTAGCGCCTACGAGCAGTACTTC
CDR3: CASSRTSAYEQYF

V: TRBV28
size: medium-sized
J: TRBJ1-4
D: -
DNA: TGTGCCAGCAGTCCGGGTGGAGAGGCTAATGAAAAACTGTTTTTT
CDR3: CASSPGGEANEKLFF

V: TRBV5-4
size: medium-sized
J: TRBJ2-3
D: -
DNA: TGTGCCAGCAGCCTGAGCACAGATACGCAGTATTTT
CDR3: CASSLSTDTQYF

V: TRBV7-2
size: many
J: TRBJ2-1
D: -
DNA: TGTGCCAGCAGCTTAGGAGTCGGCAATGAGCAGTTCTTC
CDR3: CASSLGVGNEQFF

V: TRBV5-1
size: medium-sized
J: TRBJ1-3
D: TRBD1
DNA: TGCGCCAGCAGACAGGGGTCTAGCTCTGGAAACACCATATATTTT
CDR3: CASRQGSSSGNTIYF

V: TRBV20-1
size: -
J: TRBJ2-1
D: -
DNA: TGCAGTGCTCTCGGGAATGAGCAGTTCTTC
CDR3: CSALGNEQFF

V: TRBV4-2
size: many
J: TRBJ2-4
D: TRBD1
DNA: TGTGCCAGCAGCCAAGGGAGACCCAGGACAGGGGGCGAGGACATTCAGTACTTC
CDR3: CASSQGRPRTGGEDIQYF

V: TRBV7-2
size: medium-sized
J: TRBJ2-3
D: -
DNA: TGTGCCAGCACCCCTGGCTTCGGCACAGATACGCAGTATTTT
CDR3: CASTPGFGTDTQYF